The clone carrying this T cell receptor beta chain was seen many times. What it binds is not known. This beta chain is an off-target read within a library intended for alpha chains, so its frequency means little. Time point indicated: sample taken at primary tumor resection. A single record per CDR3 protein comes from TCRdb applying MiXCR to the 5' RACE reads. The sample contains around 10,000 distinct CDR3 sequences, roughly an eighth of which appear only once. The data belong to a study of spatial heterogeneity in lung cancer. General observations from the study: Intratumoral expanded alpha and beta TCR counts were found to track tumor mutation counts.

Germline assignment: CDR1 SGHDN and CDR2 FVKESK. The CDR3 totals 13 residues. The V end lost 1 base, the J end lost 7 bases, and 8 bases lay between the germline ends. The material sequenced was lung tumor tissue, taken at surgery. The chain is built from TRBV14 and TRBJ1-5; no clear D. This receptor was obtained from a male donor with early-stage non-small cell lung cancer. The CDR3 DNA follows: TGTGCCAGCAGCCAAGCTCTAGGACAGCCCCAGCATTTT. Its translation is CASSQALGQPQHF.